This TCR beta chain emerged from a study of cytomegalovirus exposure and HLA in healthy donors. With regard to this clone: Its specificity is unknown.

The CDR3 is 18 amino acids. The V end lost 0 bases, the J end lost 0 bases, and 16 bases lay between the germline ends. CDR1 is LGHNT and CDR2 is FRNRAP in the germline V gene. Study-wide points: Later on, an analysis tied approximately 17,000 TCR beta sequences to HLA alleles at 0.05 false discovery rate. Judged likely to be a sequencing artifact was a cluster of highly shared sequence variants. Researchers counted 180 or so TCR beta chains as cytomegalovirus-associated. Researchers reported that a few CMV-associated chains were confirmed in vitro as CMV antigen-specific.

Primers: 60 Vbeta forward and 13 Jbeta reverse. The assay was immunoSEQ multiplex PCR, and TCRdb's table has in-frame clones only and misses some. The sample lists about 250,000 clones; around 84% were seen once. Sequencing was carried out using PBMCs. This chain connects TRBV12-5 to TRBJ2-3; D might be TRBD1 (6 bases). The receptor's source is a girl aged 2-10 years in good health and CMV-seronegative. The CDR3 DNA is TGTGCTAGTGGTTTGGTACTGGGTGGGGGCCCTAGCACAGATACGCAGTATTTT. It translates to CASGLVLGGGPSTDTQYF.